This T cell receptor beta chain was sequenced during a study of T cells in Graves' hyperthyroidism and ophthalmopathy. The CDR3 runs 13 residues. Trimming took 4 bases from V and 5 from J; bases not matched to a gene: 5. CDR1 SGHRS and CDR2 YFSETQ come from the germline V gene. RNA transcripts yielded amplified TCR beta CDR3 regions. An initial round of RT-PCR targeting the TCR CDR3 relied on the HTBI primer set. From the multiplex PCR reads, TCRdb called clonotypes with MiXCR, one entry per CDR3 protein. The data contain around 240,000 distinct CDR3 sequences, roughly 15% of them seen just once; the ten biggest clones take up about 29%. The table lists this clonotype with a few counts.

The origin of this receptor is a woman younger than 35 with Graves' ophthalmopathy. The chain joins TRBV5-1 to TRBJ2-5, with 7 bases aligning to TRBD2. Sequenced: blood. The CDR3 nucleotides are TGCGCCAGCAGCGGCGGGGGATGGGAGACCCAGTACTTC. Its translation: CASSGGGWETQYF.